This TCR beta chain was captured in a study of neoadjuvant anti-PD-1 for oral cavity cancer. Across the study: Non-progressing patients received a fourth nivolumab dose near day 43, then surgery on days 50-56.

Comments on this clone: Antigen unknown.

CDR1 is SGHDT and CDR2 is YYEEEE in the germline V gene. Deletions cut 4 bases from V and 4 bases from J, with 14 bases between. The CDR3 consists of 14 residues. The protocol was immunoSEQ multiplex PCR, while the TCRdb copy is restricted to in-frame clones and leaves out a portion. The sample consists of 13,000 to 15,000 clones, 60% to 80% of them appearing once. The study, taken as a whole, reports: Non-responders to neoadjuvant nivolumab had significantly more clonal PBMC T cells than responders.

Time point described: after neoadjuvant nivolumab, at surgical resection. Patients had newly diagnosed, untreated stage II-IVA oral cavity squamous cell carcinoma. Patients had HPV-negative, locally advanced oral cavity squamous cell carcinoma. The chain links TRBV5-6 to TRBJ1-2; D might be TRBD1 (5 bases). Sample: PBMCs, taken after nivolumab (anti-PD-1) treatment. The receptor was isolated from a person between 40 and 85 years old with oral cavity squamous cell carcinoma. This CDR3 reads CASSPVAGSYGYTF. CDR3 sequence (DNA): TGTGCCAGCAGCCCGGTGGCAGGGAGCTATGGCTACACCTTC.